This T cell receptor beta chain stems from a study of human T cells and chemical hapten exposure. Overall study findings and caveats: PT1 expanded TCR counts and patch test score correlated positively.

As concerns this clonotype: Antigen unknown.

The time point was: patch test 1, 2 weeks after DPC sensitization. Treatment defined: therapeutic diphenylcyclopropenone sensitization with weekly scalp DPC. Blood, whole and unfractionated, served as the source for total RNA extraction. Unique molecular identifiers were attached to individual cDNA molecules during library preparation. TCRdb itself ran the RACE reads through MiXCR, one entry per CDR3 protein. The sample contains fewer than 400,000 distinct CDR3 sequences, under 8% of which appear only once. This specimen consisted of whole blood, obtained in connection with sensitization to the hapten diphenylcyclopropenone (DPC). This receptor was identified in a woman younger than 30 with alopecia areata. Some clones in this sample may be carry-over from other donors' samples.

The CDR3: CASSYTATQGADGYTF. CDR3 nucleotides: TGTGCCAGCAGTTACACCGCTACACAGGGGGCGGACGGCTACACCTTC. The chain employs TRBV6-5 and TRBJ1-2, with TRBD1 matching 9 bases. This CDR3 contains 16 residues. CDR1 and CDR2 (germline): MNHEY, SVGAGI. After removal of 2 bases from V and 8 bases from J, the junction contained 12 bases not matched to a gene.